The next 27 T cell receptor beta chains were all read from a single sample in a study of T cells after yellow fever vaccination. TCRdb redid the calling of the 5' RACE reads with MiXCR, one entry per CDR3 protein. The sample lists around 350,000 distinct CDR3 sequences, 11% occurring once. The sequencing here drew on PBMCs, taken on the day of the first yellow fever vaccination. These receptors came from a man aged 18 to 30 who received the YFV17D yellow fever vaccine.

In nucleotides, the CDR3 is TGTGCCAGCCGAGGGGGACCCTACAATGAGCAGTTCTTC. Translating gives CASRGGPYNEQFF. The rearrangement links TRBV7-3 to TRBJ2-1; D might be TRBD1 (6 bases). V was cut by 8 bases and J by 2 bases, with 10 bases left in between. The CDR3 consists of 13 residues. Germline values: CDR1 SGHTA, CDR2 FQGTGA.

This clonotype has only a few counts. This rearrangement joins TRBV7-9 to TRBJ1-1, with 9 bases fitting TRBD1. V dropped 5 bases and J dropped 1; count of bases not matched to a gene: 5. This CDR3 spans 15 amino acids. Germline lookup yields CDR1 SEHNR and CDR2 FQNEAQ (reference sequence). CDR3 protein: CASSPGQGRNTEAFF. CDR3 sequence (DNA): TGTGCCAGCAGCCCGGGACAGGGCCGGAACACTGAAGCTTTCTTT.

Ten or more counts support this clonotype. The chain links TRBV24-1 to TRBJ1-3; maybe TRBD1 (6 bases). Germline CDR1 and CDR2: KGHDR and SFDVKD. Between the trimmed V and J ends, which lost 1 base and 0 bases, there was a span of 9 bases. This CDR3 is 16 amino acids long. CDR3 DNA sequence: TGTGCCACCAGTGATTTCCGGGACAACTCTGGAAACACCATATATTTT. It yields the protein CATSDFRDNSGNTIYF.

This clonotype was counted a few times. V gene TRBV18 combines with J gene TRBJ1-2, with 9 bases that match TRBD1. CDR3 length: 16 amino acids. Trimming took 3 bases from V and 4 from J; bases not matched to a gene: 9. The V gene's germline CDR1 is KGHSH and CDR2 LQKENI. CDR3 nucleotides: TGTGCCAGCTCACCCTCAAGAGGGACAGGGCCCTATGGCTACACCTTC. Amino acid sequence: CASSPSRGTGPYGYTF.

This chain links TRBV7-3 with TRBJ2-5; 9 positions match TRBD1. Looked up from germline, CDR1 is SGHTA and CDR2 is FQGTGA. J gave up 5 bases and V 5 bases, and 12 bases lay outside the gene matches. CDR3 length: 16 residues. Written as DNA, the CDR3 is TGTGCCAGCAGCCCGACAGGGGGGCTTGGTTCGGAGACCCAGTACTTC. It encodes CASSPTGGLGSETQYF.

At least ten counts were recorded for this clonotype. This chain joins TRBV18 and TRBJ1-1, with 8 bases aligning to TRBD1. The trim removed 3 bases at V and 1 base at J, leaving 7 bases unmatched. The CDR3 length is 16 residues. From germline, CDR1 is KGHSH and CDR2 LQKENI. The CDR3 here is CASSPKWTGKNTEAFF. CDR3 coding DNA: TGTGCCAGCTCACCCAAATGGACAGGGAAGAACACTGAAGCTTTCTTT.

The genes are TRBV10-3 and TRBJ1-2; 7 nucleotides agree with TRBD1. The CDR3 contains 17 residues. The germline gives CDR1 ENHRY, CDR2 SYGVKD. Germline trimming cut 1 base from V and 2 bases from J; bases unmatched to any gene: 10. DNA of the CDR3: TGTGCCATCAGTGAGTTAAGCCAGGGGGACCCCAACTATGGCTACACCTTC. Its translation: CAISELSQGDPNYGYTF.

This clonotype appeared many times. The chain employs TRBV15 and TRBJ2-5; 8 nucleotides line up with TRBD1. The germline V gene encodes CDR1 LNHNV and CDR2 YYDKDF (reference sequence). The ends lost 8 bases at V and 4 bases at J; junction bases unmatched: 15. There are 16 residues in the CDR3. The CDR3 DNA reads TGTGCCACCGGACAGGGAGGATTCGTTGGAGGAGAGACCCAGTACTTC. Protein product: CATGQGGFVGGETQYF.

In its sample, this clonotype was seen a few times. The chain links TRBV20-1 to TRBJ2-6, with 7 bases that match TRBD1. J was trimmed by 1 base and V by 6 bases; bases with no gene match: 9. The germline V gene has CDR1 DFQATT and CDR2 SNEGSKA (reference sequence). The length of the CDR3 is 16 residues. CDR3 in amino acids: CSASDRAPSGANVLTF. CDR3 in DNA: TGCAGTGCGAGCGACAGGGCCCCGTCTGGGGCCAACGTCCTGACTTTC.

This clonotype was observed many times. V and J are TRBV4-1 and TRBJ2-3; D might be TRBD1 (6 bases). V lost 1 base to trimming and J lost 2 bases, with 13 bases between them. CDR1 MGHRA and CDR2 YSYEKL come from the germline V gene. The CDR3 loop spans 16 amino acids. The CDR3 DNA is TGCGCCAGCAGCCAAGGCCTAGGGGGTCTCACAGATACGCAGTATTTT. Translated: CASSQGLGGLTDTQYF.

In nucleotides, the CDR3 is TGTGCCAGCGGGGGGGGGGCCTACCAAGAGACCCAGTACTTC. It yields the protein CASGGGAYQETQYF. This chain connects TRBV12-3 or TRBV12-4 to TRBJ2-5; D may be TRBD2 (7 bases). This CDR3 region has 14 residues. Trimming removed 8 bases from V and 0 bases from J, with 13 bases in between.

The V gene is TRBV2, the J gene TRBJ1-2; 7 bases match TRBD1. This CDR3 is built from 11 residues. The germline V gene has CDR1 SNHLY and CDR2 FYNNEI. Losses at the gene ends were 9 bases for V and 4 bases for J; bases not matched to a gene: 2. CDR3 in amino acids: CARRGLYGYTF. For the CDR3, the DNA is TGTGCCAGGAGGGGGCTCTATGGCTACACCTTC.

V and J are TRBV19 and TRBJ1-1; D is ambiguous. The CDR3 consists of 14 residues. With 7 bases removed from V and 4 bases from J, the gap between germline ends came to 16 bases. Looked up from germline, CDR1 is LNHDA and CDR2 is SQIVND (reference sequence). CDR3: CASIPRPGSTEAFF. For the CDR3, the DNA is TGTGCCAGTATTCCCAGACCGGGTAGCACTGAAGCTTTCTTT.

This clonotype turned up a few times. The chain combines TRBV5-1 with TRBJ2-7, with a tentative D call TRBD2 (6 bases). CDR1 and CDR2 from the germline V gene are SGHRS and YFSETQ. Trimming shortened V by 4 bases and J by 7 bases, and 21 bases separated the two germline ends. CDR3 length: 15 amino acids. The CDR3 spells CASSSQGGGSGEQYF. In DNA, the CDR3 is TGCGCCAGCAGCAGCCAGGGAGGCGGGTCGGGGGAGCAGTACTTC.

J is TRBJ2-1 and V is TRBV7-2; perhaps D is TRBD1 or TRBD2 (6 bases each). Between the trimmed V and J ends, which lost 1 base and 1 base, there was a span of 11 bases. The length of the CDR3 is 16 residues. Per the germline V gene, CDR1 is SGHTA and CDR2 is FQGNSA. CDR3 protein: CASSLDRGPSYNEQFF. The CDR3 nucleotides read TGTGCCAGCAGCTTAGATCGGGGGCCTTCCTACAATGAGCAGTTCTTC.

This clonotype was found a few times. The rearrangement links TRBV12-3 or TRBV12-4 to TRBJ2-1; D is unclear. The CDR3 is made up of 11 amino acids. Between the trimmed V and J ends, which lost 1 base and 15 bases, there was a span of 10 bases. The DNA of the CDR3 is TGTGCCAGCAGTTTAGGGACCCCTGCGTTCTTC. Protein product: CASSLGTPAFF.

The chain links TRBV5-6 to TRBJ2-1, with D tentatively TRBD2 (6 bases). V lost 4 bases and J 3 bases, leaving 14 bases between the germline ends. The length of the CDR3 is 15 residues. Germline lookup yields CDR1 SGHDT and CDR2 YYEEEE. The CDR3 DNA is TGTGCCAGCAGCCTCCCATTGGGGGGCTACAATGAGCAGTTCTTC. It yields the protein CASSLPLGGYNEQFF.

The CDR3 loop is CSAYLTQGIGSPLHF. The CDR3 bases are TGCAGTGCCTACCTTACCCAGGGTATTGGTTCACCCCTCCACTTT. The chain uses TRBV20-1 and TRBJ1-6; TRBD1 might be the D (5 bases). CDR1 and CDR2 from the germline V gene are DFQATT and SNEGSKA (reference sequence). The CDR3 has 15 residues. The germline V and J ends were trimmed by 6 bases and 9 bases, with 21 bases remaining between them.

There are a few counts of this clonotype. The chain links TRBV25-1 to TRBJ1-5; D gene uncertain. V was trimmed by 3 bases and J by 0 bases, leaving 12 bases between them. CDR1 MGHDK and CDR2 SYGVNS come from the germline V gene. The length of the CDR3 is 16 residues. CDR3 DNA: TGTGCCAGCAGTGATCTCAGGTCCGGTAGCAATCAGCCCCAGCATTTT. It translates to CASSDLRSGSNQPQHF.

V gene TRBV7-9 combines with J gene TRBJ1-6; D perhaps matches TRBD1 (5 bases). The CDR3 has 15 amino acids. V dropped 5 bases and J dropped 7 bases, with 15 bases sitting between them. Germline V gene sequence: CDR1 SEHNR, CDR2 FQNEAQ (reference sequence). The CDR3 region is CASSSRVTDNSPLHF. DNA of the CDR3: TGTGCCAGCAGCAGCAGAGTGACAGACAATTCACCCCTCCACTTT.

The chain combines TRBV4-3 with TRBJ2-2, with 10 bases aligning to TRBD2. Germline V gene sequence: CDR1 LGHNA, CDR2 YSLEER. The V and J ends lost 4 bases and 6 bases, in that order; junction bases with no gene match: 8. The CDR3 runs to 16 residues. The CDR3 sequence: CASSPVAGGRSGELFF. The CDR3 region has the DNA TGCGCCAGCAGCCCCGTAGCGGGGGGCAGGTCCGGGGAGCTGTTTTTT.

This clonotype was found many times. J is TRBJ2-1 and V is TRBV5-1; 9 bases align to TRBD1. The germline V gene encodes CDR1 SGHRS and CDR2 YFSETQ. The CDR3 sequence is 16 residues long. Trimming removed 0 bases from V and 8 bases from J; junction bases left unmatched: 9. CDR3 sequence reads: CASSLGPTGGWDEQFF. In DNA form, the CDR3 reads TGCGCCAGCAGCTTGGGGCCCACAGGGGGCTGGGATGAGCAGTTCTTC.

The chain uses TRBV12-5 and TRBJ2-7; 10 bases agree with TRBD1. There are 18 residues in the CDR3. CDR1 and CDR2 (germline): LGHNT, FRNRAP. Trimming cost V 1 base and J 2 bases; bases outside gene matches: 11. Here the CDR3 reads CASGLGGITGTGAYEQYF. The CDR3 DNA is TGTGCTAGTGGTTTGGGGGGGATCACCGGGACAGGGGCCTACGAGCAGTACTTC.

This clonotype came up a few times. The chain recombines TRBV9 with TRBJ1-2; no clear D. Germline V CDR1 and CDR2: SGDLS, YYNGEE. This CDR3 has 15 residues. Between the trimmed V and J ends, which lost 3 bases and 4 bases, there was a span of 16 bases. CDR3 in amino acids: CASSEPPDGTYGYTF. For the CDR3, the DNA is TGTGCCAGCAGCGAGCCCCCAGACGGAACCTATGGCTACACCTTC.

The chain is built from TRBV13 and TRBJ1-6, with D hard to call. This CDR3 has 14 residues. Trimming pared 2 bases from V and 6 bases from J, leaving 8 bases between. Germline assignment: CDR1 PRHDT and CDR2 FYEKMQ (reference sequence). CDR3 in amino acids: CASSLRVRNSPLHF. The CDR3 DNA is TGTGCCAGCAGCTTAAGAGTACGTAATTCACCCCTCCACTTT. The variable domain in full, with the rest retrieved from reference TRBV13 and TRBJ1-6, is AAGVIQSPRHLIKEKRETATLKCYPIPRHDTVYWYQQGPGQDPQFLISFYEKMQSDKGSIPDRFSAQQFSDYHSELNMSSLELGDSALYFCASSLRVRNSPLHFGNGTRLTVT.

This chain connects TRBV11-1 to TRBJ2-7, with D tentatively TRBD2 (6 bases). This CDR3 comprises 18 residues. The germline V and J ends were trimmed by 0 bases and 6 bases, with 24 bases remaining between them. Germline V gives CDR1 SGHAT, CDR2 FQDESV (reference sequence). CDR3 in amino acids: CASSLADATAGFYREQYF. The CDR3 nucleotides read TGTGCCAGCAGCTTAGCGGACGCTACCGCGGGGTTTTATCGCGAGCAGTACTTC.

The CDR3, as DNA: TGCAGCGCCTTTCACGGGGAGCTGTTTTTT. Encoded protein: CSAFHGELFF. The chain uses TRBV29-1 and TRBJ2-2; D gene ambiguous. Trimming took 7 bases from V and 7 from J, leaving 7 bases between them. The CDR3 totals 10 residues. Looked up from germline, CDR1 is SQVTM and CDR2 is ANQGSEA.